Each of the 20 T cell receptor beta chains below was sequenced from the same sample in a study of blood T cell repertoires in COVID-19. Sequenced by immunoSEQ multiplex PCR; TCRdb stores in-frame clones only, minus some. The sample has about 170,000 clones; roughly four fifths are singletons. The sequenced sample was peripheral blood. Source of these receptors: an elderly woman with COVID-19, enrolled during active disease.

J is TRBJ2-5 and V is TRBV3-1 (or the pseudogene TRBV3-2); 7 bases match TRBD2. The CDR3 length is 13 residues. Trimming at V came to 5 bases and at J to 5 bases, leaving 5 bases not matched to a gene. CDR1 and CDR2 (germline): LGHDT, YNNKEL (reference sequence). The CDR3 sequence: CASSGHSGETQYF. DNA of the CDR3: TGTGCCAGCAGCGGACATAGCGGGGAGACCCAGTACTTC.

V is TRBV18 and J is TRBJ2-1; no firm D call. Trimming shortened V by 4 bases and J by 4 bases, and 11 bases separated the two germline ends. The CDR3 spans 14 residues. Germline assignment: CDR1 KGHSH and CDR2 LQKENI. CDR3 residues: CASSRGAIYNEQFF. The CDR3 bases are TGTGCCAGCTCACGCGGTGCAATTTACAATGAGCAGTTCTTC.

The chain uses TRBV29-1 and TRBJ2-3, with 8 nucleotides matching TRBD1. Germline V gene sequence: CDR1 SQVTM, CDR2 ANQGSEA. CDR3 size: 14 residues. J gave up 1 base and V 6 bases, and 6 bases lay outside the gene matches. The CDR3 loop is CSVSDRVGTDTQYF. The DNA for the CDR3 is TGCAGCGTCTCGGACAGGGTGGGCACAGATACGCAGTATTTT.

The chain's CDR3 is CASSLILAGYEQFF. CDR3 DNA: TGTGCCAGCAGTTTAATTCTCGCAGGCTATGAGCAGTTCTTC. The chain carries TRBV28 and TRBJ2-1; no clear D gene. The ends were cut back, 2 bases at V and 8 bases at J, with 13 bases in the middle. The CDR3 spans 14 residues. Germline CDR1 and CDR2: MDHEN and SYDVKM.

This sequence joins TRBV10-3 and TRBJ2-3, with no clear D. V was cut by 0 bases and J by 7 bases, with 8 bases left in between. Looked up from germline, CDR1 is ENHRY and CDR2 is SYGVKD. This CDR3 is built from 13 residues. The CDR3, as DNA: TGTGCCATCAGTGAGTCATCCCTGTATACGCAGTATTTT. It is translated as CAISESSLYTQYF.

The chain has TRBV6-4 and TRBJ1-2, with D possibly being TRBD1 (5 bases). Per the germline V gene, CDR1 is MRHNA and CDR2 is SNTAGT. This CDR3 is 14 amino acids long. Trimming shortened V by 7 bases and J by 8 bases, and 20 bases separated the two germline ends. The CDR3 loop reads CASKFKAGLEGYTF. CDR3 sequence (DNA): TGTGCCAGCAAGTTCAAGGCAGGGCTGGAAGGCTACACCTTC.

Only one count was recorded for this clone. The chain has TRBV7-2 and TRBJ1-2; D gene unclear. V gave up 1 base and J gave up 3 bases, with 9 bases separating them. Germline V CDR1 and CDR2: SGHTA, FQGNSA. This CDR3 has 14 residues. CDR3 loop: CASSLVSADYGYTF. In nucleotides, the CDR3 is TGTGCCAGCAGCTTAGTATCGGCGGACTATGGCTACACCTTC. Complete variable domain (other parts from reference TRBV7-2 and TRBJ1-2): GAGVSQSPSNKVTEKGKDVELRCDPISGHTALYWYRQSLGQGLEFLIYFQGNSAPDKSGLPSDRFSAERTGGSVSTLTIQRTQQEDSAVYLCASSLVSADYGYTFGSGTRLTVV.

The CDR3 loop reads CASAIFGGDYGYTF. The CDR3 DNA reads TGCGCCAGCGCAATCTTCGGGGGAGACTATGGCTACACCTTC. J is TRBJ1-2 and V is TRBV5-1, with D possibly TRBD1 on 5 matching bases. V was shortened by 7 bases and J by 3 bases, with 16 bases between the two germline ends. The CDR3 length is 14 residues. Germline V gene sequence: CDR1 SGHRS, CDR2 YFSETQ.

V gene TRBV19 combines with J gene TRBJ1-2; 7 nucleotides align to TRBD1. This CDR3 is 12 amino acids long. Germline CDR1 LNHDA, CDR2 SQIVND (reference sequence). The V segment lost 4 bases and the J segment 7 bases; nucleotides outside the gene matches: 3. The CDR3 protein is CASSTDRVGYTF. In DNA, the CDR3 is TGTGCCAGTAGTACAGACAGGGTTGGCTACACCTTC.

The V call is TRBV3-1 (or the pseudogene TRBV3-2), the J call TRBJ2-1, with 9 nucleotides matching TRBD2. This CDR3 contains 14 residues. Germline CDR1 is LGHDT and CDR2 is YNNKEL (reference sequence). After removal of 6 bases from V and 9 bases from J, the junction contained 9 bases not matched to a gene. The CDR3 here is CASSPGTSYGEQFF. CDR3 DNA sequence: TGTGCCAGCAGTCCCGGGACTAGCTACGGTGAGCAGTTCTTC.

The chain uses TRBV6-5 and TRBJ2-7, with no clear D. From germline, CDR1 is MNHEY and CDR2 SVGAGI. This CDR3 contains 12 residues. The ends were cut back, 6 bases at V and 2 bases at J, with 8 bases in the middle. CDR3 nucleotides: TGTGCCAGCAGACCAGGCCCCTACGAGCAGTACTTC. Translation: CASRPGPYEQYF.

The gene calls are TRBV28 and TRBJ2-5; D perhaps matches TRBD1 (6 bases). Germline V gene data show CDR1 as MDHEN and CDR2 as SYDVKM. CDR3 length equals 14 residues. V was pared by 5 bases and J by 2 bases, with 12 bases between. The CDR3 DNA reads TGTGCCAGCAGTACCCCAGGGGCTCAAGAGACCCAGTACTTC. Amino acids: CASSTPGAQETQYF. Using reference TRBV28 and TRBJ2-5 for the parts outside the CDR3, the full variable domain is DVKVTQSSRYLVKRTGEKVFLECVQDMDHENMFWYRQDPGLGLRLIYFSYDVKMKEKGDIPEGYSVSREKKERFSLILESASTNQTSMYLCASSTPGAQETQYFGPGTRLLVL.

The chain joins TRBV5-1 to TRBJ2-1, with 7 bases aligning to TRBD2. The germline V gene encodes CDR1 SGHRS and CDR2 YFSETQ. V lost 4 bases and J lost 5; bases outside the gene matches: 9. This CDR3 is built from 15 residues. The DNA of the CDR3 is TGCGCCAGCAGCAAAACCGGGACTACCCACAATGAGCAGTTCTTC. Encoded protein: CASSKTGTTHNEQFF.

V gene TRBV19 combines with J gene TRBJ1-1; 11 bases line up with TRBD1. This CDR3 spans 15 amino acids. Germline CDR1 LNHDA, CDR2 SQIVND (reference sequence). V dropped 5 bases and J dropped 8; count of bases not matched to a gene: 10. DNA of the CDR3: TGTGCCAGTAGTGTCCGGGACAGGGGGATATCAGAAGCTTTCTTT. This translates into CASSVRDRGISEAFF. Based on the CDR3 plus reference TRBV19 and TRBJ1-1, the full variable domain is DGGITQSPKYLFRKEGQNVTLSCEQNLNHDAMYWYRQDPGQGLRLIYYSQIVNDFQKGDIAEGYSVSREKKESFPLTVTSAQKNPTAFYLCASSVRDRGISEAFFGQGTRLTVV.

J is TRBJ1-4 and V is TRBV20-1; D call uncertain. CDR3 length: 12 amino acids. Germline CDR1 is DFQATT and CDR2 is SNEGSKA (reference sequence). V gave up 3 bases and J gave up 4 bases, with 6 bases separating them. CDR3 sequence reads: CSASGLNEKLFF. The CDR3 DNA is TGCAGTGCTAGTGGTCTTAATGAAAAACTGTTTTTT.

The chain has TRBV7-2 and TRBJ2-4; the D gene is possibly TRBD2 (6 bases). CDR1 and CDR2 from the germline V gene are SGHTA and FQGNSA. This CDR3 is 17 amino acids long. V dropped 2 bases and J dropped 0 bases, with 14 bases sitting between them. The CDR3 DNA reads as TGTGCCAGCAGCTTACGAGGGGACGGGAGAGCCAAAAACATTCAGTACTTC. Its protein is CASSLRGDGRAKNIQYF. Full variable domain (remainder filled in from reference TRBV7-2 and TRBJ2-4): GAGVSQSPSNKVTEKGKDVELRCDPISGHTALYWYRQSLGQGLEFLIYFQGNSAPDKSGLPSDRFSAERTGGSVSTLTIQRTQQEDSAVYLCASSLRGDGRAKNIQYFGAGTRLSVL.

V and J are TRBV7-3 and TRBJ2-6, with 7 bases aligning to TRBD2. CDR1 and CDR2 (germline): SGHTA, FQGTGA. This CDR3 has 17 amino acids. Trimming removed 1 base from V and 0 bases from J; junction bases left unmatched: 3. The CDR3 is CASSLIGGGSGANVLTF. CDR3 in DNA: TGTGCCAGCAGCTTAATCGGCGGGGGCTCTGGGGCCAACGTCCTGACTTTC.

The V call is TRBV9, the J call TRBJ1-2, with TRBD1 as a possible D gene (5 bases). V lost 0 bases and J lost 7, with 13 bases in between. CDR1 and CDR2 (germline): SGDLS, YYNGEE. The CDR3 contains 14 residues. The chain's CDR3 is CASSVELSGAGYTF. DNA for the CDR3: TGTGCCAGCAGCGTAGAGTTGAGTGGGGCTGGCTACACCTTC.

This clone has only one observation. The rearrangement uses TRBV4-3 and TRBJ1-1; perhaps TRBD1 as D (5 bases). The CDR3 sequence is 13 residues long. Germline V gene data show CDR1 as LGHNA and CDR2 as YSLEER. With 4 bases removed from V and 8 bases from J, the gap between germline ends came to 14 bases. The chain's CDR3 is CASSLRRGGEAFF. The CDR3 bases are TGCGCCAGCAGCCTCCGGCGGGGGGGGGAAGCTTTCTTT.

V gene TRBV5-1 combines with J gene TRBJ1-4, with D perhaps matching TRBD1 (6 bases). The CDR3 consists of 16 residues. Germline CDR1 is SGHRS and CDR2 is YFSETQ. Trimming removed 4 bases from V and 3 bases from J, with 16 bases in between. For the CDR3, the DNA is TGCGCCAGCAGCCCGGATGGGGGCGCCTCTAATGAAAAACTGTTTTTT. Its protein is CASSPDGGASNEKLFF.